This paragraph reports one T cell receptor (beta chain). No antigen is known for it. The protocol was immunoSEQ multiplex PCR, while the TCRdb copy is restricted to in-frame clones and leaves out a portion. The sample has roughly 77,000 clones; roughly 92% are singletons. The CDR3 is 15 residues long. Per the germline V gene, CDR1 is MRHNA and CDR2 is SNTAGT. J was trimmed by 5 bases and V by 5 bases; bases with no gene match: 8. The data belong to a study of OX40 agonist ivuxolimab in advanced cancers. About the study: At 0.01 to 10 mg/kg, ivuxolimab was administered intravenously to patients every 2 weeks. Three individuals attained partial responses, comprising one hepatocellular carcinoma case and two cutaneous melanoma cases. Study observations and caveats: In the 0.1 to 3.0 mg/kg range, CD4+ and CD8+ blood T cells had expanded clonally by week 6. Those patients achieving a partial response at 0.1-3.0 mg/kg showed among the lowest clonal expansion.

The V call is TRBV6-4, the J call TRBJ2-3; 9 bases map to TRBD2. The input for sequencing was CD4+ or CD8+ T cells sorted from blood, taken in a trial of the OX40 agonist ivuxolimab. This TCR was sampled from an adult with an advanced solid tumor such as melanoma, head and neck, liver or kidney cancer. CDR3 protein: CASSPEAGGIDTQYF. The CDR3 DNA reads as TGTGCCAGCAGTCCCGAAGCGGGGGGAATAGATACGCAGTATTTT.